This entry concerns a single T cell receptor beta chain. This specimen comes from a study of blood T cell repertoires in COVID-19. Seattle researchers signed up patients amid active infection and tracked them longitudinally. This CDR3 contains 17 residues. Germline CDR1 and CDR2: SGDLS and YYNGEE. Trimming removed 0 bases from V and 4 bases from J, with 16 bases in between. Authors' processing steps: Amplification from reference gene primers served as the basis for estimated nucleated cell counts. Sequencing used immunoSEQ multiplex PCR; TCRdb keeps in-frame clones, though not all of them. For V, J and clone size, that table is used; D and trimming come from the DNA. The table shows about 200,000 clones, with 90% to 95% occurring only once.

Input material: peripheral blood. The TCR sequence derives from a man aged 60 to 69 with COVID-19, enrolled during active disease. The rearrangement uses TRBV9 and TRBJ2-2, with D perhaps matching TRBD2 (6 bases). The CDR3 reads CASSVETGEAGTGELFF. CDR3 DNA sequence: TGTGCCAGCAGCGTAGAGACGGGAGAGGCGGGCACCGGGGAGCTGTTTTTT.